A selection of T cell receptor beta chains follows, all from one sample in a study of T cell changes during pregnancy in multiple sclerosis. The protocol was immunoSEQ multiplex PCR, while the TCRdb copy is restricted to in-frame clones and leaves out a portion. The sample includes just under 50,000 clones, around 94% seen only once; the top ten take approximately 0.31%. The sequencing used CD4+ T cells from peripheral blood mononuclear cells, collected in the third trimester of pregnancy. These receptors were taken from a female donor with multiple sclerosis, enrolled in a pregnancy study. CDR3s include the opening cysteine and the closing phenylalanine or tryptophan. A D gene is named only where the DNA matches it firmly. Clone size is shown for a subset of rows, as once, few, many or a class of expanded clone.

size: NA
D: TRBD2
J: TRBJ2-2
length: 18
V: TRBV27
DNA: TGTGCCAGCAGTTTATACCCCCCGGCTAGCGGGAACACCGGGGAGCTGTTTTTT
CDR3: CASSLYPPASGNTGELFF

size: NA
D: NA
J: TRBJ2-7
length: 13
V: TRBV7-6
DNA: TGTGCCAGCAGCTTACCAGGGGCCTACGAGCAGTACTTC
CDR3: CASSLPGAYEQYF

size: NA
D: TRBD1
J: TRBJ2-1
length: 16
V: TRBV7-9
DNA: TGTGCCAGCACCCCCCGCGGGGACAGGTCTTACAATGAGCAGTTCTTC
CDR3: CASTPRGDRSYNEQFF

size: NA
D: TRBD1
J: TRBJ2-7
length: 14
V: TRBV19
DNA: TGTGCCAGTAGTATTGGGACAGCGGACTACGAGCAGTACTTC
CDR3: CASSIGTADYEQYF

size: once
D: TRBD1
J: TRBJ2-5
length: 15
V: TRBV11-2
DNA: TGTGCCAGCAGCTTAAGGACAGGGGGATTCGAGACCCAGTACTTC
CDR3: CASSLRTGGFETQYF

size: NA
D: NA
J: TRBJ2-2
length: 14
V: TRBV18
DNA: TGTGCCAGCACGGACTCCAAAGGCACCGGGGAGCTGTTTTTT
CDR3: CASTDSKGTGELFF

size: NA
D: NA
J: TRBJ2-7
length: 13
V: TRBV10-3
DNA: TGTGCCATCAGTGGTGGACAGCCCTACGAGCAGTACTTC
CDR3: CAISGGQPYEQYF

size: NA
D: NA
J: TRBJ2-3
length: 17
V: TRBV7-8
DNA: TGTGCCAGCAGCTTTCATTTTGCTCGGCGGAGCACAGATACGCAGTATTTT
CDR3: CASSFHFARRSTDTQYF

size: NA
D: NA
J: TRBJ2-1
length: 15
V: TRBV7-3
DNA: TGTGCCAGCAGCTTAACTGGACTTACCTACAATGAGCAGTTCTTC
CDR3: CASSLTGLTYNEQFF

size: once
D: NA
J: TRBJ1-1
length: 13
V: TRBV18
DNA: TGTGCCAGCTCAGGCCAAATGAACACTGAAGCTTTCTTT
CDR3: CASSGQMNTEAFF

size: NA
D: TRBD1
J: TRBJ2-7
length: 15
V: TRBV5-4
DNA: TGTGCCAGCAGCTGGGGACAGGGACGGGATCTCGAGCAGTACTTC
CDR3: CASSWGQGRDLEQYF

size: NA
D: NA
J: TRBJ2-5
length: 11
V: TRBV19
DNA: TGTGCCAGTCAGTATCGTGAGACCCAGTACTTC
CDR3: CASQYRETQYF

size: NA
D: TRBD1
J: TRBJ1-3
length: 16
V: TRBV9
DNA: TGTGCCAGCAGCGTAGGCGGGGACAGGGCTGGAAACACCATATATTTT
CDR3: CASSVGGDRAGNTIYF

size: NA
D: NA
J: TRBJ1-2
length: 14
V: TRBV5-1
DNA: TGCGCCAGCAGCTCCAGGACAGACTACTATGGCTACACCTTC
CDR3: CASSSRTDYYGYTF

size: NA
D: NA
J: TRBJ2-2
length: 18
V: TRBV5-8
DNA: TGTGCCAGCAGCTGGACCGGCGGGTGGGATCTGAACACCGGGGAGCTGTTTTTT
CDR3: CASSWTGGWDLNTGELFF

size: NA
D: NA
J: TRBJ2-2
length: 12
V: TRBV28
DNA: TGTGCCAGCAGTCTAGCCAGGGGGGAGCTGTTTTTT
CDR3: CASSLARGELFF

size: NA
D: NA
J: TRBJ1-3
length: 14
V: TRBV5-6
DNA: TGTGCCAGCAGCTCTGAAACGGTAGGAAACACCATATATTTT
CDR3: CASSSETVGNTIYF

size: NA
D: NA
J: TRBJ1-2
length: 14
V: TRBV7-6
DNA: TGTGCCAGCAGCCCTCCGGACAGACGTTATGGCTACACCTTC
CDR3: CASSPPDRRYGYTF

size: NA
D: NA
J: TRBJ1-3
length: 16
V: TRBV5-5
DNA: TGTGCCAGCAGCTTGGCCTTGGAGACGCCGGGAAACACCATATATTTT
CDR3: CASSLALETPGNTIYF

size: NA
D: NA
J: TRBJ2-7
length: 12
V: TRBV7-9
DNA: TGTGCCAGCAGCCCTAGCTCCTACGAGCAGTACTTC
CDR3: CASSPSSYEQYF

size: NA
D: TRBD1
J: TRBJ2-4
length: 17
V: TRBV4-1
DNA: TGCGCCAGCAGCCAAGAGTGGGGGACAGTAGCCAAAAACATTCAGTACTTC
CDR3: CASSQEWGTVAKNIQYF

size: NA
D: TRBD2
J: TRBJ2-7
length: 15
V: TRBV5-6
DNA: TGTGCCAGCAGCTTCGGGGGGAGAATCTCCTACGAGCAGTACTTC
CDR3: CASSFGGRISYEQYF

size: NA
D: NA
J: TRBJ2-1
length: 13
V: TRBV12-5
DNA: TGTGCTAGTGGTTTGACACAGGACAGAGGGAAGTTCTTC
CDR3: CASGLTQDRGKFF

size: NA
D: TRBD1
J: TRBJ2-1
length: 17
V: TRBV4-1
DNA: TGCGCCAGCAGCCAAGAAGCTACAGGGGGCGCTTGGAATGAGCAGTTCTTC
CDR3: CASSQEATGGAWNEQFF

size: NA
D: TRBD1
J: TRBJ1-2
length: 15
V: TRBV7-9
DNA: TGTGCCAGCACGACAAACGACAGGGGGGGATATGGCTACACCTTC
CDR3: CASTTNDRGGYGYTF

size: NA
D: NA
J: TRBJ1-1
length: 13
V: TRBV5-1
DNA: TGCGCCAGCAGCTTGGTTCGGGGGACGGAAGCTTTCTTT
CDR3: CASSLVRGTEAFF

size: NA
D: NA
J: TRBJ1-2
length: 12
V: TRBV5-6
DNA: TGTGCCAGCAGCGGCAGGGCCTATGGCTACACCTTC
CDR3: CASSGRAYGYTF

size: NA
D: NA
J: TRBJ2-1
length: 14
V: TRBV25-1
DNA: TGTGCCAGCCTCGAGGCGGGCGCGTACAATGAGCAGTTCTTC
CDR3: CASLEAGAYNEQFF

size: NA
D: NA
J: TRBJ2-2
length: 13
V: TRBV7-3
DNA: TGTGCCAGTGGGGCAGATAACACCGGGGAGCTGTTTTTT
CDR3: CASGADNTGELFF

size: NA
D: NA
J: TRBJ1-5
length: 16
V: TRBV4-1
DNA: TGCGCCAGCAGCCCGTCCGGGACAAACCCTAATCAGCCCCAGCATTTT
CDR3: CASSPSGTNPNQPQHF

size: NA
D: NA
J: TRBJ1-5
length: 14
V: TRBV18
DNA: TGTGCCAGCTCAGAGGACAGCCACAATCAGCCCCAGCATTTT
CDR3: CASSEDSHNQPQHF

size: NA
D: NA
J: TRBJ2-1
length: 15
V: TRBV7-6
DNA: TGTGCCAGCAGCTCCTTGGGGGGGCAAAACAATGAGCAGTTCTTC
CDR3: CASSSLGGQNNEQFF

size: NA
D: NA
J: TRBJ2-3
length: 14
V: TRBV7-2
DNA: TGTGCCAGCAGCTTACCAGGGTTGAGAGATACGCAGTATTTT
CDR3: CASSLPGLRDTQYF

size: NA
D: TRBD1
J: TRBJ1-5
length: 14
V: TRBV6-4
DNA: TGTGCCAGCGGGGGACAGGGGAGCAATCAGCCCCAGCATTTT
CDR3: CASGGQGSNQPQHF

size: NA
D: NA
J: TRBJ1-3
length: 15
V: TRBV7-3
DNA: TGTGCCAGCAGCTTAAACCAGGACAGAGGAAACACCATATATTTT
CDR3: CASSLNQDRGNTIYF

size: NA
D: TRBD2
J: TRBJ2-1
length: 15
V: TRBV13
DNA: TGTGCCAGCAGCCCAGGACTAGCTTGGGACAATGAGCAGTTCTTC
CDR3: CASSPGLAWDNEQFF

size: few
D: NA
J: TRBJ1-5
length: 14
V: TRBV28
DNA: TGTGCCAGCAGTGGAAGACAGGGCAATCAGCCCCAGCATTTT
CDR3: CASSGRQGNQPQHF

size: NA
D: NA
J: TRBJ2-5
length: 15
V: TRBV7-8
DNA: TGTGCCAGCAGCGAGGGCAGGGGACACCAAGAGACCCAGTACTTC
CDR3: CASSEGRGHQETQYF

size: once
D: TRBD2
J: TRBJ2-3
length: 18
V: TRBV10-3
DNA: TGTGCCATCAGTGTTGGGACTAGCGGGATAGTAGTCACAGATACGCAGTATTTT
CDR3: CAISVGTSGIVVTDTQYF

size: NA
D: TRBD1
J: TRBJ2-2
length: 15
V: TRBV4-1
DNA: TGCGCCAGCAGCCAGCGGGACAGGGGGGCCGGGGAGCTGTTTTTT
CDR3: CASSQRDRGAGELFF

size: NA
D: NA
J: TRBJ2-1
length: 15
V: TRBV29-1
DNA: TGCAGCGTTGTTGGGGGCCCCGTCTCCTACAATGAGCAGTTCTTC
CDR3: CSVVGGPVSYNEQFF

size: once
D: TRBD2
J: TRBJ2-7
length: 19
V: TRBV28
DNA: TGTGCCAGCAGTTCCAGAACATCTACGACTAGCGGGATAACCTACGAGCAGTACTTC
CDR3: CASSSRTSTTSGITYEQYF

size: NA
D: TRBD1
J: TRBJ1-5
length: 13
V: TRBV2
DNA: TGTGCCAGCAGTTCACAGGGGGATCAGCCCCAGCATTTT
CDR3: CASSSQGDQPQHF

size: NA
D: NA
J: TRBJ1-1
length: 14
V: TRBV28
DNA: TGTGCCAGCACCTCGGCCGACAAAGAAGGTGAAGCTTTCTTT
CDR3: CASTSADKEGEAFF

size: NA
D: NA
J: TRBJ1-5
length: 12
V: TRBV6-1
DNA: TGTGCCAGTAGTTCGGGCAATCAGCCCCAGCATTTT
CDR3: CASSSGNQPQHF

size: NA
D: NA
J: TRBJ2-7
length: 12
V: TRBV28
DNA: TGTGCCAGTCGCCAGGGTACCCACGAGCAGTACTTC
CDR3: CASRQGTHEQYF

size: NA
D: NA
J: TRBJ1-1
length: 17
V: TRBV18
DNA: TGTGCCAGCTCACCACCGACGGGGGGGCTGAGGAACACTGAAGCTTTCTTT
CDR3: CASSPPTGGLRNTEAFF

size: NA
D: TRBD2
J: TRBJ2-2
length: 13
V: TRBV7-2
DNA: TGTGCCAGCAGCTTATCCGGGAGGGGGGAGCTGTTTTTT
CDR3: CASSLSGRGELFF

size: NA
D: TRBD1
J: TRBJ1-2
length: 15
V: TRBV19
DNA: TGTGCCAGTAGTATCGGGACTTCAGGGGGGCCTGGCTACACCTTC
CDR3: CASSIGTSGGPGYTF

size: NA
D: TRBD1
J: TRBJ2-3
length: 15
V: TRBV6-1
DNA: TGTGCCAGCAGTGAGGGACAGGGGAGCACAGATACGCAGTATTTT
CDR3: CASSEGQGSTDTQYF

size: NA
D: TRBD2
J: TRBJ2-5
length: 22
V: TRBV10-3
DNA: TGTGCCATCAGTGAGTCTTCCGAGGCTCCAGATAGTAAGCGGGGGGGCCGAGAGACCCAGTACTTC
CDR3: CAISESSEAPDSKRGGRETQYF

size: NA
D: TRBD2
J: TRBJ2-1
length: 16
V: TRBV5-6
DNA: TGTGCCAGCAGCGCCCGCTGGCTAGCGGGAGGAAATGAGCAGTTCTTC
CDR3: CASSARWLAGGNEQFF

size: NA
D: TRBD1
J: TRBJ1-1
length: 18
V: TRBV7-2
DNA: TGTGCCAGCAGCTTATGGCCCATAGCGGGACAGGGGGATACTGAAGCTTTCTTT
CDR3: CASSLWPIAGQGDTEAFF

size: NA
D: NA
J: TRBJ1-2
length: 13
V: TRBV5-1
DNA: TGCGCCAGCAGCTTGGACAGGGAGAGCCGCTACACCTTC
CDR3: CASSLDRESRYTF

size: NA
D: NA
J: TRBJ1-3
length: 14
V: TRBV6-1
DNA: TGTGCCAGCAAAGAGGGTTCGTCCGGAAACACCATATATTTT
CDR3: CASKEGSSGNTIYF

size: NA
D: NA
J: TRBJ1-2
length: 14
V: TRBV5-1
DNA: TGCGCCAGCAGCTTGGAGAGGGCTCACTATGGCTACACCTTC
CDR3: CASSLERAHYGYTF

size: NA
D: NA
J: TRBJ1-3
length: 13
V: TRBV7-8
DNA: TGTGCCAGCAGCTTAGATCGGGGAAACACCATATATTTT
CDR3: CASSLDRGNTIYF